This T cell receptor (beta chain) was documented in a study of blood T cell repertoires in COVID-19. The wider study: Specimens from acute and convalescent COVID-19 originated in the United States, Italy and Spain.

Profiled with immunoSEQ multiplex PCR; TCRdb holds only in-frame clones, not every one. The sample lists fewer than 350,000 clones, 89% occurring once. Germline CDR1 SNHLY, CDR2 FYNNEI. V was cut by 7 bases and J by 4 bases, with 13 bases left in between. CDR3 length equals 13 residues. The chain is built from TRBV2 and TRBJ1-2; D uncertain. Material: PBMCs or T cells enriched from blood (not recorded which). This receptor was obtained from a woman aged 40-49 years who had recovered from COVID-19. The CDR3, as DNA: TGTGCCAGCAATACAGTGACCAGCTATGGCTACACCTTC. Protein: CASNTVTSYGYTF.